The rows below give T cell receptor beta chains drawn from one sample of a study of cytomegalovirus exposure and HLA in healthy donors. TCRdb's table, derived via immunoSEQ multiplex PCR, lists solely in-frame clones and lacks some. The table shows roughly 190,000 clones, with more than 75% occurring only once. The sequencing input was PBMCs. These TCRs come from a woman between 18 and 30 years old in good health and CMV-seronegative. CDR3s leave out the opening cysteine and the closing phenylalanine or tryptophan. D genes are given only for firm matches. Clone size appears in some rows only: once, few, many, or a class for an expanded clone.

CDR3	D	size	V	J
ASSVGSEGNYGYT	NA	NA	TRBV9	TRBJ1-2
ASSFASGSVETQY	TRBD2	NA	TRBV11-2	TRBJ2-5
AISEGQAHNSPLH	TRBD1	NA	TRBV10-3	TRBJ1-6
ASSSRDKYQPQH	NA	NA	TRBV19	TRBJ1-5
SAQGAGNEQF	TRBD1	NA	TRBV29-1	TRBJ2-1
ASSLDGTSQETQY	NA	NA	TRBV13	TRBJ2-5
ASRSGTGTYEQY	NA	NA	TRBV6-5	TRBJ2-7
ASSLEHGTSGSYEQY	TRBD2	NA	TRBV5-1	NA
ASSQGTEAF	NA	once	TRBV28	TRBJ1-1
ASSVGERENNEQF	TRBD2	NA	TRBV9	TRBJ2-1
ASRGETGGSHNYGYT	TRBD1	NA	TRBV28	TRBJ1-2
ASSSLTGSEQY	TRBD1	few	TRBV7-9	TRBJ2-7
ASSLHWRLANNEQF	NA	NA	TRBV13	TRBJ2-1
ASSLRTGTGWNQPQH	TRBD1	NA	TRBV28	TRBJ1-5
SVEGQGHGYT	TRBD1	NA	TRBV29-1	TRBJ1-2
ASSPLGDRAYEQY	TRBD1	NA	TRBV7-9	TRBJ2-7
ASGTRETSPYT	NA	NA	TRBV6-6	TRBJ1-2
ASSPGSWPHNEQF	NA	NA	TRBV6-5	TRBJ2-1
ASSTGLGGLEQY	NA	NA	TRBV19	TRBJ2-7
ASTSTGGVGNTEAF	TRBD1	few	TRBV7-9	TRBJ1-1
ASSWTSGGTGELF	TRBD2	NA	TRBV5-1	TRBJ2-2
ATRTGQGVEKLF	TRBD1	NA	TRBV15	TRBJ1-4
ASRLGTGGTDTQY	TRBD1	NA	TRBV6-5	TRBJ2-3
ASSLSSGRTLEQY	TRBD2	NA	TRBV5-1	TRBJ2-7
ASSRGTIYEQY	NA	NA	TRBV28	TRBJ2-7
ASASREADTQY	NA	few	TRBV6-1	TRBJ2-3
ATTGGAYGYT	TRBD1	NA	TRBV11-2	TRBJ1-2
ASSLPAGDTQY	TRBD2	NA	TRBV7-8	TRBJ2-3
ASSQETFFFGYT	NA	NA	TRBV4-1	TRBJ1-2